The next 17 T cell receptor beta chains were all read from a single sample in a study of shared clonotypes between healthy human individuals. Using immunoSEQ multiplex PCR, the repertoire was profiled, and TCRdb retains in-frame clones only, with some absent. The table shows around 610,000 clones, with around 96% occurring only once. Naive CD8 populations comprised CD45RO-negative cells positively selected for CCR7, excluding terminally differentiated effector memory CD45RA+ cells. The sample was naive CD8+ T cells sorted from blood. These receptors were taken from a woman aged 25 to 39 in good health.

The genes are TRBV5-6 and TRBJ2-5, with TRBD2 matching 12 bases. The CDR3 contains 16 residues. V was clipped by 2 bases and J by 2 bases; unmatched bases: 4. Looked up from germline, CDR1 is SGHDT and CDR2 is YYEEEE. DNA for the CDR3: TGTGCCAGCAGCTTTCAGACTAGCGGGAGTCAAGAGACCCAGTACTTC. Protein sequence: CASSFQTSGSQETQYF.

The chain combines TRBV7-9 with TRBJ2-2; 9 bases match TRBD2. Trimming at V came to 0 bases and at J to 5 bases, leaving 7 bases not matched to a gene. Germline V lookup: CDR1 SEHNR, CDR2 FQNEAQ (reference sequence). The CDR3 runs to 17 residues. CDR3 in DNA: TGTGCCAGCAGCTTAGCGGGGCTAGCGGGAAGGACCGGGGAGCTGTTTTTT. Translated, it gives CASSLAGLAGRTGELFF. Filled out from reference TRBV7-9 and TRBJ2-2, the complete variable domain reads DTGVSQNPRHKITKRGQNVTFRCDPISEHNRLYWYRQTLGQGPEFLTYFQNEAQLEKSRLLSDRFSAERPKGSFSTLEIQRTEQGDSAMYLCASSLAGLAGRTGELFFGEGSRLTVL.

The chain recombines TRBV30 with TRBJ2-3, with 10 bases matching TRBD1. The V segment lost 2 bases and the J segment 13 bases; nucleotides outside the gene matches: 9. This CDR3 region has 13 residues. In germline, CDR1 is GTSNPN, CDR2 SVGIG (reference sequence). As DNA, the CDR3 is TGTGCCTGGAGTCTTACAGACAGGGGGCGAGAGTATTTT. Translated: CAWSLTDRGREYF.

This clone has just a few counts. The chain joins TRBV4-2 to TRBJ2-3; D is unclear. CDR3 length equals 18 residues. CDR1 and CDR2 (germline): LGHNA, YNFKEQ. Trimming took 1 base from V and 3 from J, leaving 20 bases between them. CDR3 loop: CASSQVGMAVMGTDTQYF. Here the CDR3 DNA reads TGTGCCAGCAGCCAAGTAGGTATGGCCGTAATGGGGACAGATACGCAGTATTTT.

The chain joins TRBV28 to TRBJ2-5; 10 bases fit TRBD1. The ends lost 3 bases at V and 2 bases at J; junction bases unmatched: 6. The germline CDR1 and CDR2 sequences are MDHEN and SYDVKM. This CDR3 comprises 16 residues. The CDR3 bases are TGTGCCAGCAGTTTTTCAGCGGGACAGGGGCAAGAGACCCAGTACTTC. This codes for CASSFSAGQGQETQYF.

This chain joins TRBV5-1 and TRBJ2-1; D is unresolved. Germline V lookup: CDR1 SGHRS, CDR2 YFSETQ. V dropped 0 bases and J dropped 9 bases, with 4 bases sitting between them. This CDR3 spans 11 amino acids. The CDR3 loop reads CASSLEGEQFF. The CDR3 DNA reads as TGCGCCAGCAGCTTGGAGGGTGAGCAGTTCTTC.

This chain connects TRBV6-5 to TRBJ2-7, with 8 bases identical to TRBD2. The length of the CDR3 is 13 residues. The germline gives CDR1 MNHEY, CDR2 SVGAGI. The V segment lost 7 bases and the J segment 3 bases; nucleotides outside the gene matches: 5. CDR3 nucleotide sequence: TGTGCCAGCAAACTAGCGGAGCGCTACGAGCAGTACTTC. Its translation: CASKLAERYEQYF.

V usage is TRBV5-5 and J usage is TRBJ2-7; 8 positions agree with TRBD2. Looked up from germline, CDR1 is SGHKS and CDR2 is YYEKEE (reference sequence). The CDR3 loop spans 13 amino acids. V gave up 2 bases and J gave up 7 bases; unmatched junction bases: 5. The CDR3, as DNA: TGTGCCAGCAGCTTTTTACGGGAGGGAGAGCAGTACTTC. It encodes CASSFLREGEQYF.

The chain employs TRBV10-3 and TRBJ2-7, with D possibly matching TRBD1 (5 bases). With 0 bases removed from V and 6 bases from J, the gap between germline ends came to 6 bases. The CDR3 covers 12 residues. Germline V gives CDR1 ENHRY, CDR2 SYGVKD. CDR3: CAISESGAEQYF. CDR3 DNA: TGTGCCATCAGTGAGTCAGGGGCCGAGCAGTACTTC.

The rearrangement links TRBV10-2 to TRBJ2-7; 8 bases align to TRBD2. The ends lost 4 bases at V and 4 bases at J; junction bases unmatched: 6. CDR1 WSHSY and CDR2 SAAADI come from the germline V gene. The CDR3 has 14 amino acids. CDR3: CASSVVSGTYEQYF. The DNA of the CDR3 is TGCGCCAGCAGTGTTGTTAGCGGGACGTACGAGCAGTACTTC.

The V and J genes are TRBV9 and TRBJ2-2; 10 bases are shared with TRBD2. With V trimmed by 0 bases and J by 6 bases, 8 bases remained unmatched. This CDR3 has 17 amino acids. Per the germline V gene, CDR1 is SGDLS and CDR2 is YYNGEE. CDR3 nucleotide sequence: TGTGCCAGCAGCGTAGATTGGAGTAGCGGGAGGTCCGGGGAGCTGTTTTTT. Translating gives CASSVDWSSGRSGELFF.

The sample holds one count of this clone. The CDR3: CASSWSTGTSGRDTDTQYF. In DNA, the CDR3 is TGTGCCAGCAGTTGGTCTACCGGGACTAGCGGGAGAGACACAGATACGCAGTATTTT. The chain uses TRBV27 and TRBJ2-3; 14 bases are shared with TRBD2. Germline CDR1 and CDR2: MNHEY and SMNVEV (reference sequence). The J segment lost 2 bases and the V segment lost 4 bases, leaving 11 bases of the junction unmatched. This CDR3 is 19 amino acids long.

This chain connects TRBV7-9 to TRBJ2-1; D is possibly TRBD2 (6 bases). The CDR3 loop spans 16 amino acids. Looked up from germline, CDR1 is SEHNR and CDR2 is FQNEAQ (reference sequence). The germline V and J ends were trimmed by 4 bases and 1 base, with 14 bases remaining between them. The CDR3 coding sequence is TGTGCCAGCAGCTCCGCGGGGCCAGGGTCCTACAATGAGCAGTTCTTC. It is translated as CASSSAGPGSYNEQFF.

J is TRBJ1-4 and V is TRBV28; the match to TRBD1 covers 10 bases. Trimming removed 4 bases from V and 4 bases from J; junction bases left unmatched: 6. Germline V CDR1 and CDR2: MDHEN, SYDVKM. The CDR3 runs to 16 residues. CDR3 DNA: TGTGCCAGCAGTTCAGACAGGGGGCTTAATAATGAAAAACTGTTTTTT. Amino acid sequence: CASSSDRGLNNEKLFF.

CDR3 nucleotide sequence: TGCGCCAGCAGCAACAGGGGTGGCCCCTACGAGCAGTACTTC. Amino acids: CASSNRGGPYEQYF. The V gene is TRBV5-1, the J gene TRBJ2-7; 7 bases agree with TRBD1. Germline assignment: CDR1 SGHRS and CDR2 YFSETQ. The CDR3 sequence is 14 residues long. V dropped 4 bases and J dropped 2; count of bases not matched to a gene: 6.

Turning to this clone: The junction differs from germline at one of its ends, possibly a read error. The V gene is TRBV27, the J gene TRBJ2-3; D perhaps matches TRBD1 (5 bases). Germline values: CDR1 MNHEY, CDR2 SMNVEV (reference sequence). The CDR3 sequence is 15 residues long. The CDR3: CASSFGLRVTDAQYF. For the CDR3, the DNA is TGTGCCAGCAGTTTTGGTTTGCGTGTGACAGATGCGCAGTATTTT.

The J gene is TRBJ1-5, the V gene TRBV6-1; D remains unclear. Trimming took off 8 bases at V and 0 bases at J, with 14 bases between the two ends. Per germline, CDR1 MNHNS and CDR2 SASEGT. This CDR3 region has 15 residues. DNA of the CDR3: TGTGCCAGCGCCCAGAGAAGGGATAGCAATCAGCCCCAGCATTTT. It specifies CASAQRRDSNQPQHF.